These 4 T cell receptor beta chains originate from one sample sequenced in a study of T cells of healthy individuals. Via MiXCR, TCRdb re-called the 5' RACE reads, giving one row per CDR3 protein. This table has about 53,000 distinct CDR3 sequences, approximately 14% appearing once. The receptor set was obtained from a human donor in good health.

This clonotype appeared many times. Here the CDR3 reads CASGRERDTEAFF. DNA of the CDR3: TGTGCTAGTGGGAGGGAGAGAGACACTGAAGCTTTCTTT. The V and J genes are TRBV12-5 and TRBJ1-1; the D is unclear. V shed 6 bases and J shed 3 bases, with 11 bases lying between them. This CDR3 comprises 13 residues. Germline loops: CDR1 LGHNT, CDR2 FRNRAP.

Turning to this clonotype: This CDR3 fails to terminate in the conserved phenylalanine or tryptophan, so it likely reflects a read error. The J gene is TRBJ2-7, the V gene TRBV18; 9 bases match TRBD2. The length of the CDR3 is 13 residues. Germline-derived CDR1 and CDR2 are KGHSH and LQKENI. V lost 2 bases to trimming and J lost 6 bases; unmatched junction nucleotides: 2. The CDR3 loop reads CASSPLRGGEQYL. The DNA of the CDR3 is TGTGCCAGCTCACCATTGCGGGGGGGCGAGCAGTACTTA.

This clonotype occurred many times. The CDR3 nucleotides read TGTGCCAGCAGCCCGTTCGGGGTCGGGACTGAAGCTTTCTTT. Translated, it gives CASSPFGVGTEAFF. The chain has TRBV7-9 and TRBJ1-1; D is undetermined. V lost 5 bases to trimming and J lost 5 bases, with 15 bases between them. The V gene's germline CDR1 is SEHNR and CDR2 FQNEAQ (reference sequence). The CDR3 has 14 amino acids.

This chain uses TRBV4-3 with TRBJ1-4; 7 bases agree with TRBD1. V was clipped by 5 bases and J by 8 bases; unmatched bases: 17. Germline V gene sequence: CDR1 LGHNA, CDR2 YSLEER. This CDR3 is built from 17 residues. CDR3 region: CASSSTQQGTDGEKLFF. DNA of the CDR3: TGCGCCAGCAGCTCCACGCAACAGGGGACTGATGGCGAAAAACTGTTTTTT.